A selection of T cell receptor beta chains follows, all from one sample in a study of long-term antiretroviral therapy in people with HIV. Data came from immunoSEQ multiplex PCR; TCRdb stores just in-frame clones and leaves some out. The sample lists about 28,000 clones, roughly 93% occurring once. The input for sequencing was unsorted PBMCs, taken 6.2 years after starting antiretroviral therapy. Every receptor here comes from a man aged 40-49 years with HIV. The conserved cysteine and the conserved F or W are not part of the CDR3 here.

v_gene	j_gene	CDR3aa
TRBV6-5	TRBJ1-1	ASNRAGNTEAF
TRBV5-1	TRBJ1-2	ASSLGQGTGYGYT
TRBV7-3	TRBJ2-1	ASSLTVRSDNEQF
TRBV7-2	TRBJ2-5	ASSKDRLRETQY
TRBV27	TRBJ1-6	ASSLKGGIYNSPLH
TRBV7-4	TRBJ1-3	ASSPPGRRSGNTIY
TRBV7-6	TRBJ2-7	ASSPDRGPYEQY
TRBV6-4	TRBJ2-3	ASSDSRAPGPDTQY
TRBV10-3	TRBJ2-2	AIRQGANTGELF
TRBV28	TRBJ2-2	ASSFWGVNTGELF
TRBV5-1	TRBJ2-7	ASSLQGAEYEQY
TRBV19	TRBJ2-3	ASSIRQGGTDTQY
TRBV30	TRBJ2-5	AWSQRGETQY
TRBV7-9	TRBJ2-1	ASSSRDRGREQF
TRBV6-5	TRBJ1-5	ASSYMGNQPQH
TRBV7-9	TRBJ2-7	ASSSGAYEQY
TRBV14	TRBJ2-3	ASSQDPGLAGWSDTQY
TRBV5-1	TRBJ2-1	ASSAVPGGPEQF
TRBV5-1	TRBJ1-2	ASSQTLDYGYT
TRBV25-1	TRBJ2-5	ASSDFGTALETQY
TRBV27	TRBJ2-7	ASSQGYEQY